This T cell receptor beta chain was identified during a study of CD8+ T cells in alopecia areata. Sequencing used cDNA as its template, made by extracting RNA and reverse transcribing it. Data came from immunoSEQ multiplex PCR; TCRdb stores just in-frame clones and leaves some out. The data contain 140,000 to 150,000 clones, more than 55% of them seen just once; the ten biggest clones take up about 40%. CDR1 is SGHTA and CDR2 is FQGNSA in the germline V gene. The CDR3 is made up of 14 amino acids. V was cut by 6 bases and J by 1 base, with 12 bases left in between. The sample comprised CD8+ T cells sorted from blood. The receptor was isolated from a human donor in good health. This chain joins TRBV7-2 and TRBJ2-5; D is perhaps TRBD1 or TRBD2 (6 bases each). As DNA, the CDR3 is TGTGCCAGCAGGTCGTGGGGGGCCCAAGAGACCCAGTACTTC. Translating gives CASRSWGAQETQYF.